This T cell receptor (beta chain) stems from a study of T cells in Graves' hyperthyroidism and ophthalmopathy. Many counts were recorded for this clonotype. The patients, who ranged from 18 to 65 in age, presented with newly diagnosed hyperthyroidism lasting under 2 months. Lactation, pregnancy, other autoimmune disease or uncontrolled infection led to exclusion of patients. V shed 7 bases and J shed 0 bases, with 16 bases lying between them. Germline V lookup: CDR1 DFQATT, CDR2 SNEGSKA (reference sequence). The CDR3 totals 15 residues. There were TCR beta CDR3 regions amplified from RNA transcripts. First-round RT-PCR targeting the TCR CDR3 was performed with the HTBI primer set. MiXCR, run by TCRdb on the multiplex PCR reads, gives a single entry per CDR3 protein. The sample lists some 760,000 distinct CDR3 sequences; about 15% were seen once.

The receptor was isolated from a woman younger than 30 with Graves' hyperthyroidism. The rearrangement joins TRBV20-1 to TRBJ2-4; TRBD2 is a possible D gene (5 bases). The sample consisted of blood. The CDR3 DNA sequence: TGCAGTGGTGTCGAGCGGTCGGAAGCCAAAAACATTCAGTACTTC. As protein: CSGVERSEAKNIQYF.